The T cell receptor beta chain described here comes from a study of blood T cells in healthy people across ages. At the level of the study: About one barcoded beta molecule was captured per two T cells (by template switching).

Using a J-beta primer mix together with a sample-barcoded 5' primer, a second PCR was run for about 7 to 12 cycles. TCRdb re-analysed the 5' RACE reads in MiXCR, keeping a single row per CDR3 protein. Of 710,000 or so distinct CDR3 sequences listed, 22% are singletons. General observations from the study: CMV status of donors was unknown, possibly confounding expanded clonotype changes.

This CDR3 region has 14 residues. CDR1 is SGHRS, CDR2 YFSETQ, per germline. The V and J ends lost 0 bases and 8 bases respectively, with 14 bases between them. This clonotype was counted only a few times. Its antigen is as yet unknown. Roughly 10 milliliters of peripheral blood were drawn from each donor. The sequence derives from a man between 65 and 85 years old in good health. The sample consisted of blood. V usage is TRBV5-1 and J usage is TRBJ1-2; possible D gene TRBD1, 5 bases. The CDR3 DNA follows: TGCGCCAGCAGCTTGGTTTCAGGGTGGTCCGGCTACACCTTC. Protein sequence: CASSLVSGWSGYTF.